This T cell receptor beta chain was sequenced for a study of cytomegalovirus exposure and HLA in healthy donors. Whole-study results and caveats: Roughly even sequencing depth across donors was the assumption behind the presence/absence analyses.

With respect to this clone: What it binds is not known.

In the PCR, 60 Vbeta and 13 Jbeta primers were used. Using immunoSEQ multiplex PCR, the repertoire was profiled, and TCRdb retains in-frame clones only, with some absent. Of 150,000 to 200,000 clones listed, roughly 80% are singletons. Participants comprised healthy donors of bone marrow. Germline loops: CDR1 MDHEN, CDR2 SYDVKM. The CDR3 runs 18 residues. V was clipped by 4 bases and J by 1 base, with 19 bases between them. This receptor was obtained from a girl aged 10 to 17 in good health and CMV-seropositive. The material sequenced was PBMCs. The chain carries TRBV28 and TRBJ2-2, with D possibly being TRBD2 (6 bases). CDR3 nucleotides: TGTGCCAGCAGTTACCCCTCACCGGGACTGAAGAACACCGGGGAGCTGTTTTTT. It encodes CASSYPSPGLKNTGELFF.